These 12 T cell receptor beta chains came from one sample sequenced in a study of post-analysis software for immune sequencing data. Findings and caveats of the study: Patients showed TRBV5-6, TRBV5-1 and TRBV20-1 among five TRBV segments more frequent than in controls.

No antigens are known for them. TCR beta cDNA libraries had unique molecular identifiers. TCRdb reprocessed the PCR reads via MiXCR and lists one record per CDR3 protein. This table has fewer than 850,000 distinct CDR3 sequences, just under 30% appearing once. Sequences were obtained from blood. The receptors stem from a girl aged 5-17 years with multiple sclerosis.

This clonotype turned up a few times. The V gene is TRBV21-1, the J gene TRBJ2-5; the tabulated D call, TRBD2, remains unverified against the DNA. TRBV21-1 is deemed a pseudogene. The CDR3 has 16 residues. The CDR3 nucleotides read TGTGCCAGCAGCAAAATGGTTAGCGGATACCAAGAGACCCAGTACTTC. It translates to CASSKMVSGYQETQYF.

The chain couples TRBV29-1 to TRBJ1-4; 9 bases line up with TRBD1. Germline trimming cut 0 bases from V and 3 bases from J; bases unmatched to any gene: 11. The CDR3 spans 18 residues. Germline assignment: CDR1 SQVTM and CDR2 ANQGSEA. The CDR3, as DNA: TGCAGCGTTGAAGATCTTCTTGGGGACAGGGCGTCTAATGAAAAACTGTTTTTT. Protein: CSVEDLLGDRASNEKLFF.

The genes are TRBV12-3 or TRBV12-4 and TRBJ2-5; 9 nucleotides agree with TRBD2. J lost 3 bases, V lost 8 bases, and 4 bases had no gene match. The CDR3 has 13 amino acids. The CDR3 DNA sequence: TGTGCCAGCGGACGACTAGCGGAAGAGACCCAGTACTTC. It specifies CASGRLAEETQYF.

This clonotype was picked up a small number of times. V and J are TRBV29-1 and TRBJ2-5, with D uncertain. Per the germline V gene, CDR1 is SQVTM and CDR2 is ANQGSEA. The CDR3 has 15 residues. Trimming cost V 1 base and J 2 bases, with 14 bases left between them. The CDR3 nucleotides read TGCAGCGTTGAAGGCCGAAGGATTTTTCAAGAGACCCAGTACTTC. It codes for CSVEGRRIFQETQYF. Together with reference TRBV29-1 and TRBJ2-5, the CDR3 gives the full variable domain: SAVISQKPSRDICQRGTSLTIQCQVDSQVTMMFWYRQQPGQSLTLIATANQGSEATYESGFVIDKFPISRPNLTFSTLTVSNMSPEDSSIYLCSVEGRRIFQETQYFGPGTRLLVL.

The gene calls are TRBV7-9 and TRBJ1-1; D is unresolved. V dropped 3 bases and J dropped 11 bases, with 10 bases sitting between them. Germline lookup yields CDR1 SEHNR and CDR2 FQNEAQ (reference sequence). This CDR3 comprises 11 residues. Here the CDR3 reads CASSLGSTAFF. CDR3 bases: TGTGCCAGCAGCTTGGGGTCGACGGCTTTCTTT.

The V call is TRBV7-2, the J call TRBJ1-1; tentatively, D is TRBD1 (6 bases). Germline lookup yields CDR1 SGHTA and CDR2 FQGNSA. V shed 5 bases and J shed 0 bases, with 13 bases lying between them. This CDR3 is built from 15 residues. The CDR3: CASSPWTAMNTEAFF. CDR3 sequence (DNA): TGTGCCAGCAGCCCTTGGACAGCAATGAACACTGAAGCTTTCTTT.

This clonotype occurred a few times. The genes are TRBV10-3 and TRBJ1-5; D possibly corresponds to TRBD1 (5 bases). V lost 2 bases and J 2 bases, leaving 10 bases between the germline ends. The CDR3 sequence is 15 residues long. The germline CDR1 and CDR2 sequences are ENHRY and SYGVKD. The CDR3 DNA follows: TGTGCCATCAGTGAGGGCAGGGTGCGCAATCAGCCCCAGCATTTT. Translated: CAISEGRVRNQPQHF.

The chain uses TRBV21-1 and TRBJ2-7; the DNA was not compared with TRBD2, the D call given in the table. TRBV21-1 is a pseudogene locus. The CDR3 is 15 amino acids. The chain's CDR3 is CASSPLSGRPNEQYF. Written as DNA, the CDR3 is TGTGCCAGCAGCCCTCTTAGCGGGAGACCCAACGAGCAGTACTTC.

This chain connects TRBV7-9 to TRBJ2-1, with D perhaps matching TRBD2 (6 bases). CDR3 length: 15 residues. The germline CDR1 and CDR2 sequences are SEHNR and FQNEAQ (reference sequence). The V gene lost 0 bases and the J gene lost 7 bases, with 13 bases spanning the gap. The CDR3 reads CASSLARLGGNEQFF. The CDR3 DNA follows: TGTGCCAGCAGCTTAGCGCGTCTTGGGGGGAATGAGCAGTTCTTC.

The chain uses TRBV6-2 or TRBV6-3 and TRBJ2-5; D possibly corresponds to TRBD2 (5 bases). CDR1 and CDR2 (germline): MNHEY, SVGEGT. This CDR3 spans 13 amino acids. Trimming took off 3 bases at V and 4 bases at J, with 9 bases between the two ends. The CDR3 DNA is TGTGCCAGCAGTTATGTGAGCGGAGAGACCCAGTACTTC. This encodes CASSYVSGETQYF.

The chain employs TRBV27 and TRBJ1-2; tentatively, D is TRBD1 (6 bases). Deletions cut 2 bases from V and 5 bases from J, with 15 bases between. This CDR3 region has 15 residues. Germline V CDR1 and CDR2: MNHEY, SMNVEV (reference sequence). The CDR3 sequence: CASSLVNTGLYGYTF. CDR3 nucleotides: TGTGCCAGCAGTTTAGTGAATACAGGGTTGTATGGCTACACCTTC.

CDR3 in DNA: TGCAGTGCTAGAGATCCTTGGGGACAGGGAGATTCACCCCTCCACTTT. Amino acid sequence: CSARDPWGQGDSPLHF. The genes are TRBV20-1 and TRBJ1-6, with TRBD1 matching 9 bases. Germline loops: CDR1 DFQATT, CDR2 SNEGSKA (reference sequence). Germline trimming cut 0 bases from V and 8 bases from J; bases unmatched to any gene: 8. This CDR3 contains 16 residues.